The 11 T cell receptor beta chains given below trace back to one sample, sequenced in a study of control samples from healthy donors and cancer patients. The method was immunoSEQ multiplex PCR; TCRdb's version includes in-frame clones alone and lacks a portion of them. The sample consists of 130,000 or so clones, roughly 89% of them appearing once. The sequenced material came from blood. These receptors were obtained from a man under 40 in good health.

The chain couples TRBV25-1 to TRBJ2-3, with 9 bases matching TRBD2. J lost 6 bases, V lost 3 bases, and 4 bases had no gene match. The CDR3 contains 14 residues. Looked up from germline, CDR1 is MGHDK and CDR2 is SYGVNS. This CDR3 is CASSDAGGRDTQYF. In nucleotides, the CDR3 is TGTGCCAGCAGTGATGCGGGGGGGAGGGATACGCAGTATTTT.

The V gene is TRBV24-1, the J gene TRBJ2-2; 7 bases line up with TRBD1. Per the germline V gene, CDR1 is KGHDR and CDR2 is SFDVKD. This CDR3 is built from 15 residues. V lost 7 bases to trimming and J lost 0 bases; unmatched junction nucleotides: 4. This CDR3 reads CATSRTGSNTGELFF. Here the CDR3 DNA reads TGTGCCACCAGCAGGACAGGTTCGAACACCGGGGAGCTGTTTTTT.

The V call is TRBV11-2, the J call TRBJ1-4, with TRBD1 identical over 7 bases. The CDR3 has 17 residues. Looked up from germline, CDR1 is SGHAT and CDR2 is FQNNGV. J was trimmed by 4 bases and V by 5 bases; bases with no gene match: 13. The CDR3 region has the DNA TGTGCCAGCAGCGTGGACTACAGGGGAGCGGGTAATGAAAAACTGTTTTTT. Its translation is CASSVDYRGAGNEKLFF.

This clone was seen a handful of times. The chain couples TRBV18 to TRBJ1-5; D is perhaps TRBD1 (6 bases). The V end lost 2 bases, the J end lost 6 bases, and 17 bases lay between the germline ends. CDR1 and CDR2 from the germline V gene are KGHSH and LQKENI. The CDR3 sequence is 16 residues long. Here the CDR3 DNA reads TGTGCCAGCTCACCAGATGGGGGCGGGGGAATTCAGCCCCAGCATTTT. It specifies CASSPDGGGGIQPQHF. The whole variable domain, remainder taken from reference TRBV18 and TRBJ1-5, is NAGVMQNPRHLVRRRGQEARLRCSPMKGHSHVYWYRQLPEEGLKFMVYLQKENIIDESGMPKERFSAEFPKEGPSILRIQQVVRGDSAAYFCASSPDGGGGIQPQHFGDGTRLSIL.

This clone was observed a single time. The CDR3 nucleotides read TGCGCCAGCAGCGGACAGGCTAACAATGAGCAGTTCTTC. It specifies CASSGQANNEQFF. The rearrangement uses TRBV5-1 and TRBJ2-1; TRBD1 matches 7 bases. From germline, CDR1 is SGHRS and CDR2 YFSETQ. The V gene end was trimmed by 4 bases and the J gene end by 5 bases; junction bases not matched to a gene: 3. The length of the CDR3 is 13 residues.

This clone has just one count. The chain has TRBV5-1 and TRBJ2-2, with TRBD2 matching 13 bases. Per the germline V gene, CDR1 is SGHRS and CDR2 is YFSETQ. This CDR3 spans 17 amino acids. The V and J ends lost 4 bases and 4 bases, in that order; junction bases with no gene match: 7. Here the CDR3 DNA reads TGCGCCAGCAGCCCGACTAGCGGGGGGCCGGCCACCGGGGAGCTGTTTTTT. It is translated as CASSPTSGGPATGELFF.

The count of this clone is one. The DNA for the CDR3 is TGTGCCAGCAGTTTTAGCGGGGGGTCTAATGAGCAGTTCTTC. It yields the protein CASSFSGGSNEQFF. The genes are TRBV28 and TRBJ2-1, with 10 nucleotides matching TRBD2. Germline CDR1 and CDR2: MDHEN and SYDVKM. V shed 3 bases, J shed 7 bases, and the junction held 3 bases outside the gene matches. The CDR3 sequence is 14 residues long.

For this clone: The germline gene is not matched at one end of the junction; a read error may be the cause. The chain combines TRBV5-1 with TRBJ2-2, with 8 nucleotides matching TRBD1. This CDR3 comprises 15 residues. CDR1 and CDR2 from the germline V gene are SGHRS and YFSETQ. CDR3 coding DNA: TGCGCCAGCAGCTTGCAGGGGGCGAATACCGGGGAGCTGTTTTTT. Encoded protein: CASSLQGANTGELFF. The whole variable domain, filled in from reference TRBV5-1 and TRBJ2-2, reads KAGVTQTPRYLIKTRGQQVTLSCSPISGHRSVSWYQQTPGQGLQFLFEYFSETQRNKGNFPGRFSGRQFSNSRSEMNVSTLELGDSALYLCASSLQGANTGELFFGEGSRLTVL.

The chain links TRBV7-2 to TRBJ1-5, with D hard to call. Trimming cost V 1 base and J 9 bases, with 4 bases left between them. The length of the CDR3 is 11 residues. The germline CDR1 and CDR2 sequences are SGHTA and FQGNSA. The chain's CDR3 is CASSLGGPQHF. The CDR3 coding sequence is TGTGCCAGCAGCTTAGGGGGGCCCCAGCATTTT.

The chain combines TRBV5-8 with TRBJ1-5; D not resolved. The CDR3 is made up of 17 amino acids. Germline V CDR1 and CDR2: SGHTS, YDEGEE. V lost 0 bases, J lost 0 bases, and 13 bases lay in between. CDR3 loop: CASSLAITDYSNQPQHF. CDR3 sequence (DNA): TGTGCCAGCAGCTTGGCCATAACAGATTATAGCAATCAGCCCCAGCATTTT.

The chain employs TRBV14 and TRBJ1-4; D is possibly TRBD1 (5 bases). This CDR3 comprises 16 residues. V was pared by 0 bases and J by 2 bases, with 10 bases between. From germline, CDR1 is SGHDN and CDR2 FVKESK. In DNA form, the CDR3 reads TGTGCCAGCAGCCAAGATGGGGGGTCTACTAATGAAAAACTGTTTTTT. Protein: CASSQDGGSTNEKLFF.